The 26 T cell receptor beta chains presented below share a single source sample, sequenced in a study of T cells in women clearing cervical HPV infection (dated by TCRdb to the late 2010s). Library generation was performed with the immunoSEQ multiplex PCR assay. This immuneACCESS table, as held by TCRdb, lists in-frame sequences with V and J called but not all clones. Of the missing ones, under half trace to an unresolved V gene in checked studies; the others have no known cause. The record for this sample contains tens of thousands of clones. The top ten hold 3% to 4% of the sample. The sequenced sample consisted of blood buffy coat. Receptor source: a woman between 18 and 70 years old with a cervical HPV16 infection that either progressed to CIN3+ or cleared (not recorded which).

Concerning this clone: From the germline J gene comes the end of the CDR3, since the read stops 3 residues before it. J is TRBJ1-1 and V is TRBV6-2 or TRBV6-3; D is ambiguous. Germline V lookup: CDR1 MNHEY, CDR2 SVGEGT. CDR3 length: 11 amino acids. The part of the CDR3 DNA that was read is TGTGCCAGCAGTTACTCTATAGAA. Translation gives CASSYSIE. The complete CDR3 reads CASSYSIEAFF.

With respect to this clone: The read ends 3 residues shy of where the CDR3 ends; the end is completed using the germline J gene. The chain carries TRBV6-1 and TRBJ1-1; D might be TRBD1 (5 bases). Deletions cut 2 bases from V and 1 base from J, with 5 bases between. CDR3 size: 13 residues. CDR1 and CDR2 (germline): MNHNS, SASEGT. The covered CDR3 bases are TGTGCCAGCAGTGAAAGGGGGAACACTGAA. Its translation: CASSERGNTE. The entire CDR3 reads CASSERGNTEAFF.

The DNA read from the CDR3 is TGTGCCAGCAGTGAAGGTGTAGCGGGGTCCTACGAG. This sequence encodes CASSEGVAGSYE. The whole CDR3 sequence reads CASSEGVAGSYEQYF. The chain uses TRBV6-1 and TRBJ2-7; 8 nucleotides align to TRBD2. Sequencing ends 3 residues short of the CDR3 end; the germline J gene provides the rest. This CDR3 comprises 15 residues. Germline V gives CDR1 MNHNS, CDR2 SASEGT. With 1 base clipped from V and 1 base from J, the junction kept 3 bases outside the gene matches.

A remark on this clone: The read terminates 3 residues before the CDR3 end, so the remaining end is supplied by the germline J gene. The chain carries TRBV7-2 and TRBJ2-7; D unresolved. V gave up 0 bases and J gave up 1 base, with 13 bases separating them. CDR1 SGHTA and CDR2 FQGNSA come from the germline V gene. The CDR3 is 16 residues long. This chain's CDR3 is CASSLAYYSNSYEQYF. The CDR3 DNA, read in part, is TGTGCCAGCAGCTTAGCCTATTACAGCAATTCCTACGAG.

Turning to this clone: Read coverage stops 3 residues before the CDR3 terminus; the germline J gene supplies the remainder. The chain combines TRBV19 with TRBJ1-1, with TRBD1 as a possible D gene (6 bases). Germline V gives CDR1 LNHDA, CDR2 SQIVND (reference sequence). CDR3 length: 15 residues. Between the trimmed V and J ends, which lost 4 bases and 1 base, there was a span of 13 bases. The DNA read from the CDR3 is TGTGCCAGTAGTACTGACAGGTTCGGGAACACTGAA. Encoded protein: CASSTDRFGNTE. The CDR3 in its entirety is CASSTDRFGNTEAFF.

A word on this clone: The read stops 3 residues short of the end of the CDR3; the missing end is completed from the germline J gene. The V gene is TRBV6-2 or TRBV6-3, the J gene TRBJ2-1; no clear D. The CDR3 runs to 15 residues. Germline assignment: CDR1 MNHEY and CDR2 SVGEGT. V was shortened by 6 bases and J by 4 bases, with 16 bases between the two germline ends. CDR3 region: CASSRPSRLYNEQFF. Partial CDR3 DNA: TGTGCCAGCAGCCGACCGTCCCGACTTTACAATGAG.

Notes on this clone: The read ends 3 residues shy of where the CDR3 ends; the end is completed using the germline J gene. The V gene is TRBV7-2, the J gene TRBJ1-1; tentative D call: TRBD1 (6 bases). The CDR3 runs to 15 residues. The V end lost 2 bases, the J end lost 4 bases, and 14 bases lay between the germline ends. The V gene's germline CDR1 is SGHTA and CDR2 FQGNSA. The CDR3 loop reads CASSLLAGAATEAFF. The CDR3 DNA, read in part, is TGTGCCAGCAGCTTACTGGCGGGGGCGGCCACTGAA.

A remark on this clone: Sequencing ends 3 residues short of the CDR3 end; the germline J gene provides the rest. The chain uses TRBV20-1 and TRBJ1-5, with TRBD1 matching over 9 bases. The CDR3 is made up of 18 amino acids. Germline lookup yields CDR1 DFQATT and CDR2 SNEGSKA (reference sequence). V trimming: 6 bases; J trimming: 0 bases; junction bases outside the gene matches: 15. The CDR3 loop reads CSAAMGQGSRYSNQPQHF. CDR3 DNA (partial): TGCAGTGCCGCAATGGGACAGGGAAGCCGATATAGCAATCAGCCC.

In the case of this clone: The read terminates 3 residues ahead of where the CDR3 ends, so the germline J gene completes it. The chain uses TRBV20-1 and TRBJ1-1, with D perhaps TRBD1 (6 bases). V was trimmed by 6 bases and J by 3 bases, leaving 14 bases between them. Per germline, CDR1 DFQATT and CDR2 SNEGSKA (reference sequence). The CDR3 sequence is 13 residues long. The sequenced part of the CDR3 DNA is TGCAGTGCAAACAGGGCCGGGGACACTGAA. As protein: CSANRAGDTE. The whole CDR3 protein reads CSANRAGDTEAFF.

On this clone: The read terminates 3 residues before the CDR3 end, so the remaining end is supplied by the germline J gene. The V gene is TRBV19, the J gene TRBJ2-1, with D maybe TRBD1 (5 bases). Trimming removed 8 bases at V and 0 bases at J, with 11 bases between. This CDR3 comprises 14 residues. Germline CDR1 is LNHDA and CDR2 is SQIVND (reference sequence). The CDR3 is CASADRSSYNEQFF. The CDR3 bases that were read are TGTGCCAGTGCTGACAGAAGCTCCTACAATGAG.

With respect to this clone: The read is 3 residues too short to cover the CDR3 end, so that end is filled in from the germline J gene. The chain employs TRBV5-4 and TRBJ2-5, with TRBD1 identical over 10 bases. The germline V gene encodes CDR1 SGHNT and CDR2 YYREEE (reference sequence). There are 15 residues in the CDR3. Germline trimming cut 4 bases from V and 5 bases from J; bases unmatched to any gene: 8. Partial CDR3 DNA: TGTGCCAGCAGCCCCTCGACAGGGGGCGGGGAGACC. It translates to CASSPSTGGGET. The full CDR3 protein reads CASSPSTGGGETQYF.

With regard to this clone: The CDR3 end lies 3 residues beyond the end of the read and is filled in from the germline J gene. V usage is TRBV30 and J usage is TRBJ1-5; 9 bases fit TRBD1. The CDR3 extends over 14 amino acids. Germline CDR1 is GTSNPN and CDR2 is SVGIG (reference sequence). Losses at the gene ends were 5 bases for V and 6 bases for J; bases not matched to a gene: 8. The CDR3 loop is CAWGTGGAGQPQHF. The sequenced part of the CDR3 DNA is TGTGCCTGGGGCACAGGGGGCGCCGGTCAGCCC.

Of note for this clone: The missing CDR3 end, 3 residues past where the read stops, is filled in from the germline J gene. V gene TRBV5-1 combines with J gene TRBJ2-5, with D possibly TRBD2 on 7 matching bases. The germline V and J ends were trimmed by 2 bases and 4 bases, with 18 bases remaining between them. This CDR3 has 16 residues. CDR1 is SGHRS, CDR2 YFSETQ, per germline. The CDR3 spells CASSLRGASGGETQYF. The covered CDR3 bases are TGCGCCAGCAGCTTACGGGGGGCCTCTGGGGGAGAGACC.

Concerning this clone: The sequenced fragment ends 3 residues before the CDR3 boundary, so the rest is inferred from the germline J gene. This rearrangement joins TRBV7-9 to TRBJ2-2; 7 bases line up with TRBD2. This CDR3 has 12 amino acids. Germline loops: CDR1 SEHNR, CDR2 FQNEAQ (reference sequence). V lost 6 bases, J lost 6 bases, and 1 base stayed unmatched. The sequenced part of the CDR3 DNA is TGTGCCAGCAGTCGGGGGGCCGGGGAG. Its translation: CASSRGAGE. The entire CDR3 protein reads CASSRGAGELFF.

In regard to this clone: The read falls 3 residues short of the CDR3 end, and the missing part is taken from the germline J gene. The rearrangement joins TRBV12-3 or TRBV12-4 to TRBJ2-7, with TRBD1 identical over 8 bases. The V gene end was trimmed by 3 bases and the J gene end by 0 bases; junction bases not matched to a gene: 7. This CDR3 is built from 16 residues. The CDR3 bases that were read are TGTGCCAGCAGTTTTCGGACAGGGAGGAGCTCCTACGAG. This gives the protein CASSFRTGRSSYE. Given in full, the CDR3 is CASSFRTGRSSYEQYF.

To note about this clone: The read terminates 3 residues before the CDR3 end, so the remaining end is supplied by the germline J gene. The chain joins TRBV7-2 to TRBJ2-2, with 7 positions matching TRBD2. V lost 6 bases and J lost 5; bases outside the gene matches: 9. The length of the CDR3 is 15 residues. Germline assignment: CDR1 SGHTA and CDR2 FQGNSA. CDR3 bases read: TGTGCCAGCAGGCCCGGACTAGAAAGGACCGGGGAG. Its protein product is CASRPGLERTGE. The full CDR3 protein reads CASRPGLERTGELFF.

As for this clone: The CDR3 goes on 3 residues after the read ends, and that part is filled in from the germline J gene. The chain couples TRBV20-1 to TRBJ1-4; 7 bases match TRBD1. The CDR3 contains 15 residues. The germline V gene encodes CDR1 DFQATT and CDR2 SNEGSKA (reference sequence). Unmatched junction bases numbered 6, after V lost 2 bases and J lost 3 bases. CDR3 bases read: TGCAGTGCTAGAAACCCGGGGACAGCTAATGAAAAA. Translation gives CSARNPGTANEK. The full CDR3 reads CSARNPGTANEKLFF.

Incomplete CDR3 DNA: TGTGCCAGTAGTACAGGGGGAATCGCTGGAAACACC. Amino acid sequence: CASSTGGIAGNT. The full CDR3 reads CASSTGGIAGNTIYF. J is TRBJ1-3 and V is TRBV19, with 7 bases lining up with TRBD1. The CDR3 end falls 3 residues outside the read, so it is completed with the germline J gene. The CDR3 totals 15 residues. CDR1 and CDR2 (germline): LNHDA, SQIVND (reference sequence). V dropped 4 bases and J dropped 2; count of bases not matched to a gene: 5.

As concerns this clone: Coverage ceases 3 residues before the CDR3 finishes, and the germline J gene fills in the end. The chain combines TRBV10-3 with TRBJ1-2; 8 bases align to TRBD1. The CDR3 runs 17 residues. V gave up 3 bases and J gave up 3 bases; unmatched junction bases: 12. Germline V gene lookup returns CDR1 ENHRY and CDR2 SYGVKD. The sequenced CDR3 bases are TGTGCCATCAGTGACCGGGACAGGCCAGTCGTAGACTATGGC. Amino acids: CAISDRDRPVVDYG. The entire CDR3 is CAISDRDRPVVDYGYTF.

The CDR3 spells CASSLAGTGGVYTF. The CDR3 DNA, read in part, is TGCGCCAGCAGCTTGGCAGGGACAGGGGGAGTC. V is TRBV5-1 and J is TRBJ1-2; 11 nucleotides agree with TRBD1. The read ends 3 residues before the CDR3 terminus; that terminus is restored from the germline J gene. There are 14 residues in the CDR3. Germline values: CDR1 SGHRS, CDR2 YFSETQ.

On this clone itself: The sequenced fragment ends 3 residues before the CDR3 boundary, so the rest is inferred from the germline J gene. The rearrangement uses TRBV7-6 and TRBJ2-7; tentative D call: TRBD2 (6 bases). V lost 6 bases to trimming and J lost 0 bases, with 9 bases between them. This CDR3 has 13 residues. Germline-derived CDR1 and CDR2 are SGHVS and FNYEAQ. CDR3 DNA (partial): TGTGCCAGCAGGGAGGGGAGCTCCTACGAG. Amino acids: CASREGSSYE. The CDR3, in full, reads CASREGSSYEQYF.

Regarding this clone: Coverage ceases 3 residues before the CDR3 finishes, and the germline J gene fills in the end. This chain links TRBV5-1 with TRBJ2-5, with 9 bases fitting TRBD1. Trimming at V came to 4 bases and at J to 5 bases, leaving 6 bases not matched to a gene. This CDR3 is 14 amino acids long. Germline V CDR1 and CDR2: SGHRS, YFSETQ. The CDR3 bases that were read are TGCGCCAGCAGCCTGGGACAGGGTGGGGAGACC. Amino acids: CASSLGQGGET. The whole CDR3 sequence reads CASSLGQGGETQYF.

In regard to this clone: Coverage ceases 3 residues before the CDR3 finishes, and the germline J gene fills in the end. This chain connects TRBV5-1 to TRBJ1-1; D ambiguous. The CDR3 loop spans 17 amino acids. V was clipped by 0 bases and J by 0 bases, with 15 bases between them. The V gene's germline CDR1 is SGHRS and CDR2 YFSETQ. The CDR3 spells CASSLAGSRRVNTEAFF. CDR3 bases read: TGCGCCAGCAGCTTGGCCGGCTCCCGGCGGGTGAACACTGAA.

With regard to this clone: Read coverage stops 3 residues before the CDR3 terminus; the germline J gene supplies the remainder. The chain uses TRBV19 and TRBJ2-1, with D tentatively TRBD2 (5 bases). The CDR3 is 15 amino acids. Germline CDR1 and CDR2: LNHDA and SQIVND (reference sequence). Deletions cut 3 bases from V and 6 bases from J, with 15 bases between. CDR3 amino acids: CASSIPSGTINEQFF. Incomplete CDR3 DNA: TGTGCCAGTAGTATCCCCAGCGGAACAATCAATGAG.

With regard to this clone: Coverage ceases 3 residues before the CDR3 finishes, and the germline J gene fills in the end. The chain is built from TRBV20-1 and TRBJ2-7, with TRBD2 matching over 8 bases. V was clipped by 6 bases and J by 0 bases; unmatched bases: 1. The CDR3 is 12 amino acids. Germline-derived CDR1 and CDR2 are DFQATT and SNEGSKA (reference sequence). The covered CDR3 bases are TGCAGTGCGGGGACTAGCTCCTACGAG. Protein: CSAGTSSYE. The whole CDR3 region reads CSAGTSSYEQYF.

Measured by frequency, this clone is medium-sized. The read stops 3 residues short of the end of the CDR3; the missing end is completed from the germline J gene. The chain joins TRBV7-9 to TRBJ1-2; tentatively, D is TRBD1 (6 bases). The ends were cut back, 3 bases at V and 6 bases at J, with 14 bases in the middle. Germline V gives CDR1 SEHNR, CDR2 FQNEAQ (reference sequence). The CDR3 loop spans 14 amino acids. The chain's CDR3 is CASSLSQGPHGYTF. The CDR3 DNA, read in part, is TGTGCCAGCAGCTTGAGTCAGGGGCCCCATGGC.